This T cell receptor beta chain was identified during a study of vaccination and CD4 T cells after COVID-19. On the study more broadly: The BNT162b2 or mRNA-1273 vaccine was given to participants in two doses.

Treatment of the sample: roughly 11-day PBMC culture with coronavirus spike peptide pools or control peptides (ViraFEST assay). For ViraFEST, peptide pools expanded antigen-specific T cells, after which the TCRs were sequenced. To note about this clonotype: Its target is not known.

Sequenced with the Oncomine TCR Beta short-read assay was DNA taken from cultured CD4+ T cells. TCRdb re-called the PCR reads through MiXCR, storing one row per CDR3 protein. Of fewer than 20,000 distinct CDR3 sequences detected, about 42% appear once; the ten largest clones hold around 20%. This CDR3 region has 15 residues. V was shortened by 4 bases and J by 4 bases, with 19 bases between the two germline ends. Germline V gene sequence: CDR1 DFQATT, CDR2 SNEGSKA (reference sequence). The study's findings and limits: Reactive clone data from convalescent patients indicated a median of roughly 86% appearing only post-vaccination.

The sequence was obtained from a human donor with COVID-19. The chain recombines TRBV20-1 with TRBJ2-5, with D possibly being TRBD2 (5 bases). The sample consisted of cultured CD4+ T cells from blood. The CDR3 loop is CSAIGLTHARETQYF. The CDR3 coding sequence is TGCAGTGCTATCGGACTCACTCACGCCCGAGAGACCCAGTACTTC.